This TCR beta chain was profiled in a study of blood T cell repertoires in COVID-19. About the research overall: PBMCs, B-cell-depleted T cells, or T cells provided the cDNA or gDNA that made up the material.

How the authors handled the data: Nucleated cell counts were estimated from reference gene primer amplification. Produced via immunoSEQ multiplex PCR; TCRdb's table is partial and in-frame only. V and J calls plus clone size are reproduced from that table; the DNA served to infer D and trimming. The sample lists approximately 250,000 clones, roughly 88% occurring once. While infection was still active, Seattle patients were enrolled and then followed longitudinally. The CDR3 is made up of 13 amino acids. J lost 12 bases, V lost 5 bases, and 3 bases had no gene match. CDR1 is MNHEY and CDR2 is SVGEGT in the germline V gene.

Sequencing was carried out using peripheral blood. The V gene is TRBV6-2 or TRBV6-3, the J gene TRBJ2-1, with 14 bases aligning to TRBD2. The source is a woman older than 75 with COVID-19, enrolled during active disease. The CDR3 sequence is CASSLGLAGGQFF. In DNA, the CDR3 is TGTGCCAGCAGTCTAGGACTAGCGGGGGGGCAGTTCTTC.